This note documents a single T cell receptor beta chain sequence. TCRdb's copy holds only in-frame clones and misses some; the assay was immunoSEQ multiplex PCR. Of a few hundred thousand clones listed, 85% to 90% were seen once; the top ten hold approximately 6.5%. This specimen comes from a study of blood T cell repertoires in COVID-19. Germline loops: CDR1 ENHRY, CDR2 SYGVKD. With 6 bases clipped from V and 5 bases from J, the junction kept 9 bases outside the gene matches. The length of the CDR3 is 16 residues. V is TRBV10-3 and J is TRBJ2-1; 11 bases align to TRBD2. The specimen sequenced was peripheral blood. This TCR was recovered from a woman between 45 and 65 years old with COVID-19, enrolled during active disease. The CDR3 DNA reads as TGTGCCATCAGACAACTAGCGGGAGAGTCCCACAATGAGCAGTTCTTC. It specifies CAIRQLAGESHNEQFF.